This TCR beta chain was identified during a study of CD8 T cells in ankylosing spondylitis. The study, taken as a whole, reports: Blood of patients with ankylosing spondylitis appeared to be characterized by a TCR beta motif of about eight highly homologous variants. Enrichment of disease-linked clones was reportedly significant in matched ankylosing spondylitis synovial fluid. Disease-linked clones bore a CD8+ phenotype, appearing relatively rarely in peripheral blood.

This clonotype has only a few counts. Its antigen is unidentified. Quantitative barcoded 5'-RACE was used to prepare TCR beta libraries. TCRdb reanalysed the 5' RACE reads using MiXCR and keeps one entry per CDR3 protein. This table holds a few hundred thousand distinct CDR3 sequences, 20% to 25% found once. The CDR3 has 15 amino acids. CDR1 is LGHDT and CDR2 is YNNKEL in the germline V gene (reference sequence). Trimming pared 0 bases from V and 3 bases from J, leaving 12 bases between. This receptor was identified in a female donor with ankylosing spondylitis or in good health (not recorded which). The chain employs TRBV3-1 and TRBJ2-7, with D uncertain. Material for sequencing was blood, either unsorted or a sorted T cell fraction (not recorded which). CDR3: CASSQDLRARYEQYF. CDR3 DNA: TGTGCCAGCAGCCAAGATCTTCGGGCACGCTACGAGCAGTACTTC.